The 10 T cell receptor beta chains presented below share a single source sample, sequenced in a study of blood T cell repertoires in COVID-19. The protocol was immunoSEQ multiplex PCR, while the TCRdb copy is restricted to in-frame clones and leaves out a portion. The sample yields 150,000 to 200,000 clones, roughly 93% seen once. Sequenced input: peripheral blood. These receptors all come from a man aged 18 to 30 with COVID-19, enrolled during active disease.

This chain connects TRBV3-1 (or the pseudogene TRBV3-2) to TRBJ2-1; 10 bases map to TRBD2. After removal of 0 bases from V and 1 base from J, the junction contained 12 bases not matched to a gene. The CDR3 length is 20 residues. The germline V gene encodes CDR1 LGHDT and CDR2 YNNKEL (reference sequence). DNA for the CDR3: TGTGCCAGCAGCCAAGATTTTGAGCGGACTAGCGGTTCATCCTACAATGAGCAGTTCTTC. Translation gives CASSQDFERTSGSSYNEQFF.

CDR3 coding DNA: TGTGCCAGCAGTTTTCGCTGGGCGAGCACTGAAGCTTTCTTT. Its translation is CASSFRWASTEAFF. The rearrangement uses TRBV28 and TRBJ1-1, with D unresolved. V was pared by 3 bases and J by 4 bases, with 12 bases between. The V gene's germline CDR1 is MDHEN and CDR2 SYDVKM. The CDR3 totals 14 residues.

The V gene is TRBV9, the J gene TRBJ2-7, with D hard to call. The CDR3 runs to 14 residues. V shed 0 bases and J shed 5 bases, with 12 bases lying between them. The germline V gene encodes CDR1 SGDLS and CDR2 YYNGEE. The CDR3 region has the DNA TGTGCCAGCAGCGTAGACTTAATGATCGACGAGCAGTACTTC. Residues: CASSVDLMIDEQYF.

The chain couples TRBV2 to TRBJ2-7; weak D call: TRBD2 (5 bases). The CDR3 is 13 residues long. Trimming left V 5 bases short and J 3 bases short, with 11 bases between. The germline V gene encodes CDR1 SNHLY and CDR2 FYNNEI. The CDR3 loop reads CASSREIGYEQYF. In nucleotides, the CDR3 is TGTGCCAGCAGTAGGGAGATTGGCTACGAGCAGTACTTC.

This rearrangement joins TRBV7-7 to TRBJ2-7; the D gene is possibly TRBD1 (6 bases). Trimming left V 2 bases short and J 5 bases short, with 10 bases between. The germline V gene encodes CDR1 SSHAT and CDR2 FNYEAQ (reference sequence). This CDR3 spans 13 amino acids. The CDR3 coding sequence is TGTGCCAGCAGCTTATCGGACAGTCACGAGCAGTACTTC. Protein sequence: CASSLSDSHEQYF.

The V call is TRBV19, the J call TRBJ2-7; TRBD2 matches 7 bases. The CDR3 has 16 amino acids. Per germline, CDR1 LNHDA and CDR2 SQIVND (reference sequence). The V and J ends lost 2 bases and 0 bases, in that order; junction bases with no gene match: 7. As DNA, the CDR3 is TGTGCCAGTAGTATATCGGGCCAGCGGGGCTCCTACGAGCAGTACTTC. Protein sequence: CASSISGQRGSYEQYF. Drawing the rest from reference TRBV19 and TRBJ2-7, the complete variable domain is DGGITQSPKYLFRKEGQNVTLSCEQNLNHDAMYWYRQDPGQGLRLIYYSQIVNDFQKGDIAEGYSVSREKKESFPLTVTSAQKNPTAFYLCASSISGQRGSYEQYFGPGTRLTVT.

V gene TRBV7-2 combines with J gene TRBJ1-1; D may be TRBD1 (6 bases). Germline V gives CDR1 SGHTA, CDR2 FQGNSA. Trimming cost V 1 base and J 1 base, with 13 bases left between them. The CDR3 length is 16 residues. The CDR3, as DNA: TGTGCCAGCAGCTTAGGTAGCGGGACACAGAACACTGAAGCTTTCTTT. Protein product: CASSLGSGTQNTEAFF.

The J gene is TRBJ1-2, the V gene TRBV25-1; 9 bases agree with TRBD1. Germline V gene sequence: CDR1 MGHDK, CDR2 SYGVNS. The CDR3 has 15 amino acids. J was trimmed by 5 bases and V by 3 bases; bases with no gene match: 7. The CDR3 coding sequence is TGTGCCAGCAGTGACAGGACAGGGGACATATATGGCTACACCTTC. Translation gives CASSDRTGDIYGYTF.

The CDR3 DNA reads as TGTGCCACGACCTCGGGACAGGGATATACTAATGAAAAACTGTTTTTT. Translation gives CATTSGQGYTNEKLFF. The chain joins TRBV28 to TRBJ1-4, with TRBD1 matching 9 bases. The CDR3 sequence is 16 residues long. Germline CDR1 is MDHEN and CDR2 is SYDVKM. V shed 10 bases, J shed 2 bases, and the junction held 11 bases outside the gene matches.

The chain links TRBV3-1 (or the pseudogene TRBV3-2) to TRBJ2-1, with 13 nucleotides matching TRBD2. Looked up from germline, CDR1 is LGHDT and CDR2 is YNNKEL (reference sequence). The CDR3 is 15 residues long. J was trimmed by 5 bases and V by 5 bases; bases with no gene match: 3. The CDR3 nucleotides read TGTGCCAGCAGCTCGGGACTAGCGGGACACAATGAGCAGTTCTTC. It codes for CASSSGLAGHNEQFF.